The 9 T cell receptor beta chains below were found in one sample sequenced in a study of blood T cell repertoires in COVID-19. Using immunoSEQ multiplex PCR, the repertoire was profiled, and TCRdb retains in-frame clones only, with some absent. The data hold 70,000 to 85,000 clones, with roughly nine tenths observed a single time. Sequencing was carried out using peripheral blood. Receptors were obtained from a human donor in a cohort sampled during active COVID-19.

This chain connects TRBV5-1 to TRBJ2-1; maybe TRBD2 (5 bases). Trimming shortened V by 0 bases and J by 10 bases, and 11 bases separated the two germline ends. Germline CDR1 and CDR2: SGHRS and YFSETQ. CDR3 length: 13 amino acids. The CDR3 sequence: CASSLDVRAEQFF. CDR3 nucleotide sequence: TGCGCCAGCAGCTTGGATGTGCGGGCCGAGCAGTTCTTC.

The chain couples TRBV29-1 to TRBJ2-7, with 8 positions matching TRBD2. V lost 2 bases, J lost 6 bases, and 9 bases stayed unmatched. The CDR3 runs to 14 residues. From germline, CDR1 is SQVTM and CDR2 ANQGSEA. CDR3 coding DNA: TGCAGCGTTGAATTTGGCCTAGCGGGCGGCGAGCAGTACTTC. Protein product: CSVEFGLAGGEQYF.

The gene calls are TRBV30 and TRBJ1-1; D call uncertain. Germline-derived CDR1 and CDR2 are GTSNPN and SVGIG (reference sequence). V gave up 0 bases and J gave up 11 bases, with 10 bases separating them. The CDR3 runs 11 residues. The CDR3 DNA follows: TGTGCCTGGAGTGTACCGGGAAACGCTTTCTTT. This sequence encodes CAWSVPGNAFF. The whole variable domain, filled in from reference TRBV30 and TRBJ1-1, reads SQTIHQWPATLVQPVGSPLSLECTVEGTSNPNLYWYRQAAGRGLQLLFYSVGIGQISSEVPQNLSASRPQDRQFILSSKKLLLSDSGFYLCAWSVPGNAFFGQGTRLTVV.

This clone has a single count. The chain employs TRBV9 and TRBJ2-3; TRBD2 aligns across 14 bases. Germline V gene data show CDR1 as SGDLS and CDR2 as YYNGEE. Germline trimming cut 5 bases from V and 2 bases from J; bases unmatched to any gene: 4. This CDR3 is built from 16 residues. The CDR3 DNA sequence: TGTGCCAGCAGAGGGACTAGCGGGAGTGACACAGATACGCAGTATTTT. Translating gives CASRGTSGSDTDTQYF.

This chain joins TRBV18 and TRBJ2-5; 12 nucleotides match TRBD2. This CDR3 has 16 residues. With 5 bases clipped from V and 2 bases from J, the junction kept 6 bases outside the gene matches. CDR1 is KGHSH, CDR2 LQKENI, per germline. CDR3 residues: CASSTRTSGVQETQYF. The CDR3 nucleotides read TGTGCCAGCTCAACGAGGACTAGCGGGGTACAAGAGACCCAGTACTTC.

The V call is TRBV6-2 or TRBV6-3, the J call TRBJ1-1, with D possibly matching TRBD1 (5 bases). Germline CDR1 reads MNHEY; CDR2 reads SVGEGT. This CDR3 has 14 amino acids. The V and J ends lost 2 bases and 3 bases respectively, with 10 bases between them. The CDR3, as DNA: TGTGCCAGCAGTTACCTCAGGGCTCACACTGAAGCTTTCTTT. Amino acids: CASSYLRAHTEAFF.

CDR3 residues: CASSLNRGLMNTEAFF. DNA of the CDR3: TGTGCCAGCAGCTTAAACCGGGGTCTCATGAACACTGAAGCTTTCTTT. The chain links TRBV11-3 to TRBJ1-1; the D is unclear. Germline CDR1 is SGHNT and CDR2 is YENEEA. The V end was cut by 2 bases, the J end by 0 bases, with 13 bases between. The CDR3 spans 16 residues.

This clone came up once. This sequence joins TRBV7-9 and TRBJ2-3; 14 nucleotides align to TRBD2. The V and J ends lost 5 bases and 0 bases, in that order; junction bases with no gene match: 10. The length of the CDR3 is 19 residues. Germline V gene lookup returns CDR1 SEHNR and CDR2 FQNEAQ (reference sequence). The CDR3 here is CASSQGLAGGPTSTDTQYF. The CDR3 coding sequence is TGTGCCAGCAGCCAAGGACTAGCGGGAGGCCCTACTAGCACAGATACGCAGTATTTT.

V and J are TRBV14 and TRBJ2-1; TRBD2 matches 12 bases. CDR1 is SGHDN and CDR2 is FVKESK in the germline V gene. J gave up 8 bases and V 2 bases, and 13 bases lay outside the gene matches. CDR3 length: 18 amino acids. This CDR3 is CASSQLGLAGSVRYEQFF. The CDR3 nucleotides read TGTGCCAGCAGCCAATTGGGACTAGCGGGTTCCGTGCGGTATGAGCAGTTCTTC.